A single sample gave rise to the 19 T cell receptor beta chains below, sequenced in a study of T-cell reconstitution after alpha-beta-depleted transplantation in children. Unique molecular identifiers were incorporated when the TCRbeta library was constructed. TCRdb ran MiXCR on the PCR reads and lists one entry per CDR3 protein. Here the sample spans over 150,000 distinct CDR3 sequences, 11% being singletons. The source material was PBMCs, sampled before TCRalphabeta/CD19-depleted stem cell transplant. The receptors were gathered from a boy aged 2 to 10 with acute myeloid leukemia, due to receive a stem cell transplant.

Ten or more counts support this clonotype. The chain recombines TRBV5-1 with TRBJ2-1; TRBD2 matches at 7 bases. The CDR3 spans 12 residues. The trim removed 7 bases at V and 8 bases at J, leaving 6 bases unmatched. Germline loops: CDR1 SGHRS, CDR2 YFSETQ. This chain's CDR3 is CASRGVWDEQFF. CDR3 nucleotide sequence: TGCGCCAGCCGGGGGGTTTGGGATGAGCAGTTCTTC.

The CDR3 loop reads CASSLFEGSAKNIQYF. Written as DNA, the CDR3 is TGTGCCAGCAGCTTATTTGAGGGGTCGGCCAAAAACATTCAGTACTTC. The chain is built from TRBV7-9 and TRBJ2-4, with D perhaps assigned TRBD1 or TRBD2 (5 bases each). Trimming shortened V by 2 bases and J by 1 base, and 12 bases separated the two germline ends. Germline V gene lookup returns CDR1 SEHNR and CDR2 FQNEAQ (reference sequence). The CDR3 covers 16 residues.

In this sample, this clonotype turned up many times. V and J are TRBV6-1 and TRBJ2-7, with 7 positions matching TRBD2. This CDR3 has 13 amino acids. Per germline, CDR1 MNHNS and CDR2 SASEGT. The junction had 4 bases not matched to a gene; V was cut back by 4 bases and J by 4 bases. CDR3 sequence (DNA): TGTGCCAGCAGTGCTGGGACTACATACGAGCAGTACTTC. Translating gives CASSAGTTYEQYF.

This clonotype has at least ten counts. V is TRBV7-9 and J is TRBJ1-1; unclear D gene. Germline lookup yields CDR1 SEHNR and CDR2 FQNEAQ (reference sequence). CDR3 length: 14 residues. V lost 0 bases, J lost 7 bases, and 12 bases lay in between. CDR3 in DNA: TGTGCCAGCAGCTTAGCGCCTCGGGATTTTGAAGCTTTCTTT. It is translated as CASSLAPRDFEAFF.

In its sample, this clonotype was seen many times. This rearrangement joins TRBV5-6 to TRBJ2-3, with D possibly being TRBD1 (6 bases). Trimming removed 1 base at V and 1 base at J, with 7 bases between. In germline, CDR1 is SGHDT, CDR2 YYEEEE. The CDR3 spans 14 residues. CDR3 loop: CASSLNRGTDTQYF. The CDR3 nucleotides are TGTGCCAGCAGCTTGAACAGGGGCACAGATACGCAGTATTTT.

This clonotype was seen ten or more times. The chain is built from TRBV6-5 and TRBJ1-2; no firm D call. The CDR3 has 15 amino acids. From germline, CDR1 is MNHEY and CDR2 SVGAGI. V lost 0 bases and J lost 1, with 9 bases in between. CDR3 DNA: TGTGCCAGCAGTTACTCGGCCAGCTTTAACTATGGCTACACCTTC. This encodes CASSYSASFNYGYTF.

The genes are TRBV11-1 and TRBJ2-6; the D call may be TRBD1 or TRBD2 (5 bases each). Germline CDR1 is SGHAT and CDR2 is FQDESV (reference sequence). Deletions cut 2 bases from V and 1 base from J, with 18 bases between. This CDR3 spans 19 amino acids. This CDR3 is CASSLMGQRKPSGANVLTF. The CDR3 region has the DNA TGTGCCAGCAGCTTAATGGGGCAGCGGAAACCGTCTGGGGCCAACGTCCTGACTTTC.

This clonotype was seen many times. J is TRBJ1-2 and V is TRBV7-2; 7 nucleotides line up with TRBD1. Trimming took 4 bases from V and 6 from J; bases not matched to a gene: 5. Germline V CDR1 and CDR2: SGHTA, FQGNSA. This CDR3 contains 13 residues. CDR3 in amino acids: CASSSRDSDGYTF. The CDR3 nucleotides are TGTGCCAGCAGCTCCCGGGACAGCGATGGCTACACCTTC.

This clonotype has at least ten counts. The V and J genes are TRBV25-1 and TRBJ2-7; D gene unclear. Germline V gene sequence: CDR1 MGHDK, CDR2 SYGVNS. The CDR3 extends over 10 amino acids. V shed 10 bases and J shed 2 bases, with 6 bases lying between them. DNA of the CDR3: TGTGCCACCCCGACCTACGAGCAGTACTTC. This translates into CATPTYEQYF.

This clonotype was seen repeatedly, ten times or more. The rearrangement links TRBV7-3 to TRBJ2-1; 14 bases agree with TRBD2. This CDR3 comprises 18 residues. CDR1 SGHTA and CDR2 FQGTGA come from the germline V gene. Trimming at V came to 1 base and at J to 5 bases, leaving 7 bases not matched to a gene. CDR3 sequence reads: CASSLRLAGGRSHNEQFF. The CDR3 region has the DNA TGTGCCAGCAGCTTAAGACTAGCGGGGGGGCGATCTCACAATGAGCAGTTCTTC.

The V gene is TRBV19, the J gene TRBJ1-5; 7 positions agree with TRBD1. The CDR3 contains 14 residues. V lost 6 bases, J lost 4 bases, and 6 bases stayed unmatched. Germline assignment: CDR1 LNHDA and CDR2 SQIVND (reference sequence). The CDR3 bases are TGTGCCAGTAGGATAAGACAGGGAAATCAGCCCCAGCATTTT. This codes for CASRIRQGNQPQHF. The full variable domain, in which reference TRBV19 and TRBJ1-5 provide the parts outside the CDR3, is DGGITQSPKYLFRKEGQNVTLSCEQNLNHDAMYWYRQDPGQGLRLIYYSQIVNDFQKGDIAEGYSVSREKKESFPLTVTSAQKNPTAFYLCASRIRQGNQPQHFGDGTRLSIL.

About this clonotype: A much more abundant neighbour one base away suggests this may be a read error. V and J are TRBV19 and TRBJ1-1; D call uncertain. Deletions cut 6 bases from V and 1 base from J, with 9 bases between. CDR1 and CDR2 from the germline V gene are LNHDA and SQIVND (reference sequence). This CDR3 region has 13 residues. The CDR3 nucleotides are TGTGCCAGTAGCATGGCAAGGAACACTGAAGCTTTCTTT. Protein product: CASSMARNTEAFF.

Ten or more counts support this clonotype. V gene TRBV5-1 combines with J gene TRBJ2-2, with D perhaps matching TRBD2 (5 bases). CDR3 length: 15 residues. The ends were cut back, 1 base at V and 4 bases at J, with 11 bases in the middle. Germline CDR1 SGHRS, CDR2 YFSETQ. The CDR3 DNA is TGCGCCAGCAGCTTGAATGGGGAGCGCACCGGGGAGCTGTTTTTT. Its translation: CASSLNGERTGELFF.

This clonotype was seen ten or more times. This chain links TRBV20-1 with TRBJ2-2; D possibly uses TRBD1 or TRBD2 (5 bases each). Germline-derived CDR1 and CDR2 are DFQATT and SNEGSKA (reference sequence). The ends were cut back, 5 bases at V and 0 bases at J, with 13 bases in the middle. This CDR3 comprises 15 residues. CDR3 residues: CSASLGGTNTGELFF. CDR3 nucleotide sequence: TGCAGTGCTTCCCTTGGGGGAACGAACACCGGGGAGCTGTTTTTT.

The chain combines TRBV19 with TRBJ1-5, with D uncertain. In germline, CDR1 is LNHDA, CDR2 SQIVND (reference sequence). The CDR3 consists of 15 residues. V lost 4 bases and J 7 bases, leaving 17 bases between the germline ends. The CDR3, as DNA: TGTGCCAGTAGTAACCAAGGATTCAAGAACCAGCCCCAGCATTTT. It encodes CASSNQGFKNQPQHF.

This clonotype was counted at least ten times. V gene TRBV7-2 combines with J gene TRBJ2-5, with D possibly matching TRBD2 (5 bases). Trimming stripped 1 base from V and 1 base from J, with 10 bases between. The CDR3 runs to 15 residues. Germline V lookup: CDR1 SGHTA, CDR2 FQGNSA. In DNA, the CDR3 is TGTGCCAGCAGCTTAGTCCTAGCCTTCCAAGAGACCCAGTACTTC. Protein: CASSLVLAFQETQYF.

This clonotype was seen at least ten times. The genes are TRBV9 and TRBJ2-1, with 7 bases identical to TRBD2. Germline V gene data show CDR1 as SGDLS and CDR2 as YYNGEE. The length of the CDR3 is 14 residues. Unmatched junction bases numbered 8, after V lost 3 bases and J lost 8 bases. This CDR3 reads CASSAAGLGYEQFF. Written as DNA, the CDR3 is TGTGCCAGCAGCGCAGCGGGATTAGGCTATGAGCAGTTCTTC.

The table lists this clonotype with many counts. This chain uses TRBV28 with TRBJ2-1; 8 positions match TRBD1. The V segment lost 3 bases and the J segment 7 bases; nucleotides outside the gene matches: 14. The CDR3 consists of 17 residues. CDR1 MDHEN and CDR2 SYDVKM come from the germline V gene. CDR3 nucleotide sequence: TGTGCCAGCAGTTTCCTCTGGGCAGGGGGCTCATGGAATGAGCAGTTCTTC. This sequence encodes CASSFLWAGGSWNEQFF.

This clonotype was recorded at least ten times. The CDR3 nucleotides are TGTGCCAGCAGTCGTAGCGGGGGGTTAAATGGGGCCAACGTCCTGACTTTC. As protein: CASSRSGGLNGANVLTF. The J gene is TRBJ2-6, the V gene TRBV12-3 or TRBV12-4, with TRBD2 matching 10 bases. V lost 5 bases and J lost 3; bases outside the gene matches: 7. CDR3 length: 17 amino acids.